This T cell receptor (beta chain) appears in the sequencing data of a study of T cells in Graves' hyperthyroidism and ophthalmopathy. This clonotype came up many times. An approximately 10 ml volume of fresh peripheral blood provided the PBMCs. The source material, RNA transcripts, was used to amplify TCR beta CDR3 regions. First-round RT-PCR targeting the TCR CDR3 was performed with the HTBI primer set. TCRdb re-called the multiplex PCR reads through MiXCR, storing one row per CDR3 protein. This sample has a few hundred thousand distinct CDR3 sequences; more than 12% occur once, and the top ten carry about 18%. The CDR3 runs to 14 residues. Germline assignment: CDR1 DFQATT and CDR2 SNEGSKA (reference sequence). Trimming at V came to 6 bases and at J to 9 bases, leaving 12 bases not matched to a gene.

The J gene is TRBJ2-1, the V gene TRBV20-1, with TRBD2 identical over 9 bases. This TCR was sampled from a woman aged 25 to 39 with Graves' ophthalmopathy. Sequenced material: blood. CDR3 residues: CSASGTSLISEQFF. The DNA of the CDR3 is TGCAGTGCCTCTGGGACTAGCCTTATAAGTGAGCAGTTCTTC.